This entry lists 21 T cell receptor beta chains sequenced from one sample in a study of blood T cells in healthy people across ages. For the second PCR, which ran for about 7 to 11 cycles, a sample-barcoded 5' primer and a J-beta primer mix were used. A single record per CDR3 protein comes from TCRdb applying MiXCR to the 5' RACE reads. This sample carries 750,000 to 1,000,000 distinct CDR3 sequences, 25% to 30% of them seen once, and the ten largest clones take 9.5% to 13%. These same records also appear under a second study, on T cells of mothers and their children.

Sequencing was done on a sample of blood. The receptor set was obtained from a woman aged 35 to 49 in good health.

This clonotype was seen a few times. This chain uses TRBV18 with TRBJ1-2, with unresolved D. CDR1 and CDR2 from the germline V gene are KGHSH and LQKENI. The germline V and J ends were trimmed by 3 bases and 0 bases, with 14 bases remaining between them. There are 16 residues in the CDR3. The CDR3 is CASSPRVRQANYGYTF. The DNA of the CDR3 is TGTGCCAGCTCACCCCGGGTCCGGCAGGCTAACTATGGCTACACCTTC.

The DNA for the CDR3 is TGTGCCAGCAGGACGGACGGAATCCTAGAGACCCAGTACTTC. Amino acids: CASRTDGILETQYF. The chain combines TRBV28 with TRBJ2-5; D is ambiguous. Trimming pared 6 bases from V and 4 bases from J, leaving 15 bases between. Germline CDR1 and CDR2: MDHEN and SYDVKM. The CDR3 loop spans 14 amino acids.

The rearrangement uses TRBV7-2 and TRBJ1-2; D unclear. The CDR3 loop spans 14 amino acids. The V end was cut by 0 bases, the J end by 4 bases, with 9 bases between. CDR1 is SGHTA, CDR2 FQGNSA, per germline. CDR3 nucleotide sequence: TGTGCCAGCAGCTTAGCCGGGGAGAGCTATGGCTACACCTTC. It codes for CASSLAGESYGYTF.

This clonotype has a count of ten or more. This chain connects TRBV27 to TRBJ2-7; D gene unclear. CDR3 length equals 13 residues. V was trimmed by 5 bases and J by 2 bases, leaving 10 bases between them. Germline V lookup: CDR1 MNHEY, CDR2 SMNVEV (reference sequence). As DNA, the CDR3 is TGTGCCAGCAGTGGCTACGTTACCTACGAGCAGTACTTC. This gives the protein CASSGYVTYEQYF.

In the case of this clonotype: An end of the junction differs from the germline gene, which may be a read error. The V gene is TRBV15, the J gene TRBJ2-6; D is unresolved. The CDR3 sequence is 18 residues long. Looked up from germline, CDR1 is LNHNV and CDR2 is YYDKDF (reference sequence). CDR3 sequence (DNA): TGTGCCACCAGCAGGGACCGGGCGCCAACCCCTGGGACCAACGTCCTGACTTTC. Protein product: CATSRDRAPTPGTNVLTF.

This clonotype was observed many times. The V call is TRBV20-1, the J call TRBJ1-5, with TRBD1 as a possible D gene (6 bases). The CDR3 runs 14 residues. The germline V and J ends were trimmed by 5 bases and 2 bases, with 13 bases remaining between them. Germline V gene data show CDR1 as DFQATT and CDR2 as SNEGSKA (reference sequence). CDR3 bases: TGCAGTGCTTACCGAGGGGGGGGCAATCAGCCCCAGCATTTT. Its protein is CSAYRGGGNQPQHF.

The chain employs TRBV25-1 and TRBJ1-6; a weak D match, TRBD1 (5 bases). The CDR3 length is 17 residues. V dropped 8 bases and J dropped 7 bases, with 24 bases sitting between them. Looked up from germline, CDR1 is MGHDK and CDR2 is SYGVNS. The CDR3: CASLSRRGGSENSPLHF. The CDR3, as DNA: TGTGCCAGCTTGAGTCGGCGGGGCGGTTCGGAAAATTCACCCCTCCACTTT. Using reference TRBV25-1 and TRBJ1-6 for the parts outside the CDR3, the full variable domain is EADIYQTPRYLVIGTGKKITLECSQTMGHDKMYWYQQDPGMELHLIHYSYGVNSTEKGDLSSESTVSRIRTEHFPLTLESARPSHTSQYLCASLSRRGGSENSPLHFGNGTRLTVT.

On this clonotype itself: Possible read error: a much larger clone is one base away. The V call is TRBV20-1, the J call TRBJ2-5; 9 bases line up with TRBD2. The germline CDR1 and CDR2 sequences are DFQATT and SNEGSKA (reference sequence). The V segment lost 5 bases and the J segment 0 bases; nucleotides outside the gene matches: 10. CDR3 size: 16 residues. The CDR3 nucleotides are TGCAGTGCTGGACCCAGCGGGGGGACCTACCAAGAGACCCAGTACTTC. Translation: CSAGPSGGTYQETQYF.

This clonotype occurred many times. This chain connects TRBV5-5 to TRBJ2-5; D is unclear. Germline-derived CDR1 and CDR2 are SGHKS and YYEKEE (reference sequence). The CDR3 is 15 residues long. V was pared by 0 bases and J by 0 bases, with 9 bases between. CDR3 loop: CASSLGFSHQETQYF. The CDR3 DNA is TGTGCCAGCAGCTTGGGATTCAGTCACCAAGAGACCCAGTACTTC.

Of note for this clonotype: A much larger clone differs from this one at a single base, so this may be a read error. The CDR3 nucleotides read TGTGCCAGCAGAGGCGCAGGGGGCGGCGAGCAGTACTTC. Amino acid sequence: CASRGAGGGEQYF. The V and J genes are TRBV12-3 or TRBV12-4 and TRBJ2-7; TRBD1 aligns across 8 bases. V shed 6 bases, J shed 6 bases, and the junction held 7 bases outside the gene matches. CDR3 size: 13 residues.

Ten or more counts support this clonotype. The gene calls are TRBV20-1 and TRBJ2-7; 10 bases line up with TRBD2. Germline V CDR1 and CDR2: DFQATT, SNEGSKA (reference sequence). The CDR3 has 12 residues. The CDR3 spells CSWERGGREQYF. The CDR3 region has the DNA TGCAGCTGGGAGCGGGGGGGACGTGAGCAGTACTTC.

This clonotype was counted a single time. The chain links TRBV6-2 or TRBV6-3 to TRBJ1-1, with D hard to call. This CDR3 contains 11 residues. In germline, CDR1 is MNHEY, CDR2 SVGEGT. The V end lost 8 bases, the J end lost 4 bases, and 8 bases lay between the germline ends. CDR3 residues: CASRYTTEAFF. As DNA, the CDR3 is TGTGCCAGCCGCTACACCACTGAAGCTTTCTTT.

This clonotype was seen only a few times. This sequence joins TRBV27 and TRBJ1-2; D is unclear. CDR1 MNHEY and CDR2 SMNVEV come from the germline V gene (reference sequence). Trimming pared 8 bases from V and 0 bases from J, leaving 13 bases between. The CDR3 length is 14 residues. DNA of the CDR3: TGTGCCAGCCGCCCCCAACCTACTAACTATGGCTACACCTTC. Translating it yields CASRPQPTNYGYTF.

In regard to this clonotype: A junction boundary mismatches the germline segment, possibly from a read error. The rearrangement joins TRBV9 to TRBJ1-2, with TRBD1 matching 8 bases. The germline V gene encodes CDR1 SGDLS and CDR2 YYNGEE. The CDR3 loop spans 15 amino acids. The CDR3 is CASSVAPDRGYDYTF. The CDR3 DNA reads as TGTGCCAGCAGCGTAGCCCCCGACAGGGGCTATGACTACACCTTC.

In its sample, this clonotype was seen a few times. J is TRBJ1-1 and V is TRBV5-6; D is undetermined. Germline CDR1 and CDR2: SGHDT and YYEEEE. Deletions cut 2 bases from V and 1 base from J, with 6 bases between. The CDR3 is made up of 13 amino acids. The CDR3 bases are TGTGCCAGCAGCTTTTACGAGAACACTGAAGCTTTCTTT. This gives the protein CASSFYENTEAFF.

V usage is TRBV5-1 and J usage is TRBJ1-1; D perhaps matches TRBD1 (5 bases). The length of the CDR3 is 15 residues. Trimming removed 2 bases from V and 3 bases from J, with 14 bases in between. CDR1 and CDR2 (germline): SGHRS, YFSETQ. DNA of the CDR3: TGCGCCAGCAGCTTCGGGCAGGGTATGGACACTGAAGCTTTCTTT. Protein sequence: CASSFGQGMDTEAFF.

V is TRBV7-2 and J is TRBJ1-2, with D maybe TRBD1 (6 bases). The length of the CDR3 is 13 residues. The V end was cut by 1 base, the J end by 6 bases, with 9 bases between. The germline V gene has CDR1 SGHTA and CDR2 FQGNSA. The DNA of the CDR3 is TGTGCCAGCAGCTTAGTTTCAGGGGATGGCTACACCTTC. Amino acids: CASSLVSGDGYTF.

Turning to this clonotype: Relative to the germline gene, one junction end is altered; a read error may explain this. V and J are TRBV6-2 or TRBV6-3 and TRBJ1-5; no clear D. The CDR3 totals 15 residues. The germline V gene has CDR1 MNHEY and CDR2 SVGEGT. The CDR3 protein is CAGSLQWNNNQPQHF. The CDR3 DNA is TGTGCCGGCAGCCTACAGTGGAATAACAATCAGCCCCAGCATTTT.

The V gene is TRBV11-2, the J gene TRBJ1-2, with D perhaps TRBD1 (6 bases). The CDR3 sequence is 13 residues long. V gave up 4 bases and J gave up 7 bases, with 13 bases separating them. Germline loops: CDR1 SGHAT, CDR2 FQNNGV. The DNA of the CDR3 is TGTGCCAGCAGCTCGGGGGGGGCCGGTGGCTACACCTTC. Translated: CASSSGGAGGYTF.

To note about this clonotype: This may arise from a read error, as a much more abundant clone is one base away. The gene calls are TRBV10-3 and TRBJ1-2, with D possibly matching TRBD1 (5 bases). Trimming took off 6 bases at V and 2 bases at J, with 13 bases between the two ends. Germline loops: CDR1 ENHRY, CDR2 SYGVKD. The CDR3 has 14 amino acids. CDR3 coding DNA: TGTGCCATCAGCGACCAGGGCACCAACTATGGCTACACCTTC. Translating gives CAISDQGTNYGYTF.

This clonotype was found many times. J is TRBJ2-7 and V is TRBV7-2; tentatively, D is TRBD2 (7 bases). This CDR3 has 17 residues. Germline assignment: CDR1 SGHTA and CDR2 FQGNSA. V was shortened by 1 base and J by 4 bases, with 20 bases between the two germline ends. The CDR3, as DNA: TGTGCCAGCAGCTTAGGTGTCCCGGGGAGGGGGGGTTACGAGCAGTACTTC. This gives the protein CASSLGVPGRGGYEQYF.